This TCR beta chain appears in the sequencing data of a study of blood T cell repertoires in COVID-19. About the research overall: Collection of acute and convalescent COVID-19 samples took place in the United States, Italy and Spain. Nucleic acid was either cDNA or gDNA, and it came from T cells, B-cell-depleted T cells, or PBMCs.

The junction had 1 base not matched to a gene; V was cut back by 2 bases and J by 3 bases. The V gene's germline CDR1 is SGHRS and CDR2 YFSETQ. The CDR3 is 14 amino acids. In the authors' workflow: Researchers report that nucleated cell counts were estimated from reference gene primer amplification. Data came from immunoSEQ multiplex PCR; TCRdb stores just in-frame clones and leaves some out. The DNA gave D and trimming, while V, J and clone size come from that table. The profile covers 50,000 or so clones, with more than 70% appearing a single time and 15% to 20% taken by the ten largest. Sequenced material: peripheral blood. The chain is built from TRBV5-1 and TRBJ2-2, with 7 bases aligning to TRBD1. This TCR came from a human donor in a cohort sampled during active COVID-19. The CDR3 DNA sequence: TGCGCCAGCAGCTTCCAGGGGGACACCGGGGAGCTGTTTTTT. This gives the protein CASSFQGDTGELFF.